The present entry profiles one T cell receptor (beta chain) with its context. This sample was included in a study of tumor-infiltrating lymphocytes in primary liver carcinoma. The germline gives CDR1 SGHAT, CDR2 FQNNGV. V was pared by 6 bases and J by 0 bases, with 8 bases of the junction left unmatched. The CDR3 has 15 amino acids. The authors took blood RNA from unsorted whole blood and also extracted germline DNA. Using a constant-region primer together with ProtoScript II reverse transcriptase, TCR beta cDNA was made from around 500 ng of total RNA. Libraries covering TCR beta were generated through three nested multiplex PCR rounds (using a slightly modified ARM-PCR). The first two PCR rounds used TRBV1-TRBV30 forward primers with a C-beta reverse primer, roughly 10 cycles each. One entry per CDR3 protein results from TCRdb running MiXCR on the multiplex PCR reads. There are about 330,000 distinct CDR3 sequences in the sample; less than 75% occur only once, and 5.5% to 8% lies in the top ten.

The V and J genes are TRBV11-2 and TRBJ2-7; 7 positions match TRBD2. This TCR was sampled from a man aged 35 to 55 with primary liver carcinoma and hepatitis B virus infection. The sequenced sample consisted of peripheral blood. The CDR3 sequence is CASSQSGASSYEQYF. CDR3 DNA: TGTGCCAGCAGTCAGAGCGGGGCCAGCTCCTACGAGCAGTACTTC.